The 27 T cell receptor beta chains in this list originate from one sample, sequenced in a study of tumor-infiltrating lymphocytes in primary liver carcinoma (dated by TCRdb to 2016 to 2017). The listed sequencing device is Illumina HiSeq 2500. Starting from approximately 0.5 ug total RNA, TCRbeta-specific cDNA was produced by reverse transcription with a constant-region primer and ProtoScript II reverse transcriptase. Construction of the TCRbeta libraries relied on three nested rounds of multiplex PCR, following a slightly modified ARM-PCR procedure. The first two PCR rounds used multiplex TRBV1-TRBV30 forward primers with a Cbeta reverse primer, each for about 10 cycles. TCRdb passed the public sequencing reads through fastp at Q25 and MiXCR, retaining productive beta sequences. Rows with a matching CDR3 protein are joined into one entry that keeps the most common DNA and genes. This sample lists approximately 120,000 distinct CDR3 sequences; roughly three fifths were detected once. The ten most abundant clones make up 8.4% of the sample.

Total RNA and DNA were co-extracted without cell sorting from approximately 22-30 mg of bulk tissue using the AllPrep DNA/RNA mini kit. Sequenced material: liver tumor tissue from sampling region 3. Taken with the paper, the label for cell subset or site translates to: tumor region T3, left-lateral pole. The receptor source for this set is a woman in her sixties or seventies with primary liver carcinoma and hepatitis B virus infection.

This clonotype was counted at least ten times. This may arise from a read error, as a much more abundant clone is one base away. The chain is built from TRBV11-2 and TRBJ2-1; no definite D call. Germline loops: CDR1 SGHAT, CDR2 FQNNGV. CDR3 length equals 15 residues. V dropped 5 bases and J dropped 2 bases, with 13 bases sitting between them. For the CDR3, the DNA is TGTGCCAGCAGCATAGTCGGTGGCACCTACAATGAGCAGTTCTTC. This gives the protein CASSIVGGTYNEQFF.

As regards this clonotype: One base away lies a much larger clone, so this may be a sequencing read error. The chain has TRBV10-2 and TRBJ2-2; unclear D gene. The V end was cut by 6 bases, the J end by 5 bases, with 10 bases between. The germline CDR1 and CDR2 sequences are WSHSY and SAAADI. This CDR3 is 13 amino acids long. Here the CDR3 reads CASREVVTGELFF. Here the CDR3 DNA reads TGCGCCAGCAGAGAGGTGGTTACCGGGGAGCTGTTTTTT.

The CDR3 is CASSLLLATSYVQYF. The CDR3 nucleotides are TGTGCCAGCAGCTTACTCCTAGCGACCTCCTACGTGCAATACTTC. The J gene is TRBJ2-7, the V gene TRBV11-2; a weak D match, TRBD2 (6 bases). Germline V gene data show CDR1 as SGHAT and CDR2 as FQNNGV. The CDR3 length is 15 residues. The ends were cut back, 2 bases at V and 13 bases at J, with 24 bases in the middle.

In regard to this clonotype: The conserved phenylalanine or tryptophan is not found at the CDR3 terminus, so this likely reflects a read error. The chain is built from TRBV7-8 and TRBJ2-1; 7 nucleotides agree with TRBD2. Germline V lookup: CDR1 SGHVS, CDR2 FQNEAQ. The CDR3 covers 15 residues. CDR3: CSSSLARLALNEQFS. The CDR3 DNA sequence: TGTTCCAGCAGCTTAGCCCGACTAGCTCTCAATGAGCAGTTCTCC.

In regard to this clonotype: A much larger clone differs from this one at a single base, so this may be a read error. The chain combines TRBV4-2 with TRBJ1-4; D not certain. Trimming took off 3 bases at V and 0 bases at J, with 11 bases between the two ends. The germline CDR1 and CDR2 sequences are LGHNA and YNFKEQ. There are 16 residues in the CDR3. This chain's CDR3 is CASSQNGPATNEKLFF. For the CDR3, the DNA is TGTGCCAGCAGCCAGAACGGCCCGGCAACTAATGAAAAACTGTTTTTT.

As regards this clonotype: The junction differs from germline at one of its ends, possibly a read error. J is TRBJ2-1 and V is TRBV29-1, with 9 bases fitting TRBD1. This CDR3 comprises 15 residues. Germline assignment: CDR1 SQVTM and CDR2 ANQGSEA. The CDR3 here is CSVEDTGGLYIEQIF. The CDR3 DNA is TGCAGCGTTGAGGATACAGGGGGCTTGTACATTGAGCAGATCTTC.

In the case of this clonotype: This may arise from a read error, as a much more abundant clone is one base away. CDR3 sequence (DNA): TGTGTCATCAGCCCGGGACAGTTATATGGCTACACCTTC. Its protein is CVISPGQLYGYTF. V and J are TRBV10-3 and TRBJ1-2; 7 positions agree with TRBD1. The CDR3 is made up of 13 amino acids. Germline values: CDR1 ENHRY, CDR2 SYGVKD.

Comments on this clonotype: Sequence at one end of the junction differs from germline and may be a read error. This chain joins TRBV5-1 and TRBJ2-1, with no clear D. Germline V lookup: CDR1 SGHRS, CDR2 YFSETQ. The CDR3 totals 16 residues. The CDR3 bases are TGCGCCAGCAGCATTTCTGGCGGATCCTCCTACAATGAGCAGTTTTTC. Translating gives CASSISGGSSYNEQFF.

Concerning this clonotype itself: This may be a read error, as it is one base from a much larger clone. The chain links TRBV6-1 to TRBJ2-3; D remains unclear. CDR1 is MNHNS and CDR2 is SASEGT in the germline V gene. CDR3 length: 13 amino acids. Deletions cut 6 bases from V and 3 bases from J, with 10 bases between. The CDR3 loop reads CASSPVRTDTQYF. As DNA, the CDR3 is TGTGCCAGCAGCCCGGTGAGAACAGATACGCAGTATTTT.

The J gene is TRBJ2-7, the V gene TRBV11-2; 12 nucleotides line up with TRBD2. Germline-derived CDR1 and CDR2 are SGHAT and FQNNGV. The CDR3 is 14 residues long. The CDR3, as DNA: TGTGTCAGGAGCTTGACTAGCGGGAGCTACGAGCAGTACTTC. The encoded protein is CVRSLTSGSYEQYF.

This clonotype was found many times. A much larger clone lies a single base off, so this may be a read error. The CDR3 loop reads CAGSTTSGRSNEQFF. The CDR3 DNA follows: TGTGCCGGCAGCACGACTAGCGGGAGAAGTAATGAGCAGTTCTTC. The rearrangement joins TRBV11-2 to TRBJ2-1; TRBD2 aligns across 12 bases. This CDR3 comprises 15 residues. The germline V gene has CDR1 SGHAT and CDR2 FQNNGV.

This clonotype occurred many times. V gene TRBV7-9 combines with J gene TRBJ2-1; D remains ambiguous. The CDR3 length is 12 residues. Germline CDR1 is SEHNR and CDR2 is FQNEAQ (reference sequence). V lost 8 bases, J lost 3 bases, and 8 bases lay in between. As DNA, the CDR3 is TGTGCCAGCGATGACAACTACAATGAGCAGTTCTTC. It codes for CASDDNYNEQFF.

A remark on this clonotype: One junction end disagrees with the germline gene, perhaps due to a read error. This chain links TRBV29-1 with TRBJ1-4; 7 bases fit TRBD1. CDR3 size: 13 residues. Germline loops: CDR1 SQVTM, CDR2 ANQGSEA. In DNA, the CDR3 is TGCTGCGTTGGAGGGGGCGGATATGGAAAACTGTTTTTT. This codes for CCVGGGGYGKLFF.

This clonotype occurred a few times. The rearrangement joins TRBV28 to TRBJ2-1; 9 bases agree with TRBD2. CDR1 and CDR2 from the germline V gene are MDHEN and SYDVKM. The CDR3 sequence is 17 residues long. The J segment lost 0 bases and the V segment lost 3 bases, leaving 6 bases of the junction unmatched. The CDR3 sequence is CASSFPTSGLSYNEQFF. The CDR3 DNA reads as TGTGCCAGCAGTTTTCCGACTAGCGGTCTCTCCTACAATGAGCAGTTCTTC. Looking up the rest from reference TRBV28 and TRBJ2-1 gives the full variable domain: DVKVTQSSRYLVKRTGEKVFLECVQDMDHENMFWYRQDPGLGLRLIYFSYDVKMKEKGDIPEGYSVSREKKERFSLILESASTNQTSMYLCASSFPTSGLSYNEQFFGPGTRLTVL.

With respect to this clonotype: Germline and junction disagree at one end, which may indicate a read error. The chain is built from TRBV6-1 and TRBJ2-3; weak D call: TRBD2 (7 bases). Per germline, CDR1 MNHNS and CDR2 SASEGT. CDR3 length equals 16 residues. CDR3 loop: CDSRGLAGVGRDTQYF. Written as DNA, the CDR3 is TGTGACAGCAGGGGACTGGCGGGAGTAGGGCGGGATACGCAGTATTTT.

This clonotype came up many times. The chain combines TRBV4-2 with TRBJ1-1, with D perhaps TRBD1 (5 bases). CDR3 size: 14 residues. Germline loops: CDR1 LGHNA, CDR2 YNFKEQ. Trimming pared 4 bases from V and 2 bases from J, leaving 11 bases between. Here the CDR3 reads CASSRLDTNTEAFF. The CDR3 DNA follows: TGTGCCAGCAGCCGTCTGGACACTAACACTGAAGCTTTCTTT.

In the case of this clonotype: The CDR3 ends on some other residue instead of the conserved phenylalanine or tryptophan, so this is likely a read error. The chain has TRBV4-2 and TRBJ2-5, with a tentative D call TRBD1 (6 bases). The CDR3 is 19 residues long. With 1 base removed from V and 3 bases from J, the gap between germline ends came to 24 bases. Germline CDR1 LGHNA, CDR2 YNFKEQ. DNA of the CDR3: TGTGCCAGCAGCCAAGGAGGGACACGGACCCATCCTGGGGAAGAGACCCAGTACTCC. Residues: CASSQGGTRTHPGEETQYS.

Turning to this clonotype: One junction end disagrees with the germline gene, perhaps due to a read error. The V and J genes are TRBV11-2 and TRBJ2-2; tentative D call: TRBD2 (6 bases). This CDR3 is 12 amino acids long. The germline V gene encodes CDR1 SGHAT and CDR2 FQNNGV. This chain's CDR3 is CASNFWGGKLFF. CDR3 coding DNA: TGTGCCAGCAACTTCTGGGGCGGGAAGCTGTTTTTT.

A remark on this clonotype: This may come from a read error, since a much larger clone is one base off. The genes are TRBV7-9 and TRBJ1-5; D is ambiguous. The V gene's germline CDR1 is SEHNR and CDR2 FQNEAQ (reference sequence). The CDR3 totals 13 residues. The CDR3 DNA reads as TGTGTCAGCAGCTTAGTGGCGGATCAGCCCCAGCATTTT. Translated: CVSSLVADQPQHF.

As regards this clonotype: One end of the junction is discordant with germline, which a read error may explain. The V and J genes are TRBV20-1 and TRBJ2-7; TRBD1 or TRBD2 may be the D gene (5 bases each). This CDR3 contains 15 residues. Germline V CDR1 and CDR2: DFQATT, SNEGSKA (reference sequence). This CDR3 reads CSASDPVQDSYGQYF. DNA for the CDR3: TGCAGTGCTTCCGATCCTGTACAGGACTCCTACGGGCAGTACTTC.

This rearrangement joins TRBV28 to TRBJ1-2; no clear D gene. V dropped 3 bases and J dropped 4 bases, with 12 bases sitting between them. CDR1 and CDR2 from the germline V gene are MDHEN and SYDVKM. This CDR3 is built from 14 residues. CDR3 DNA sequence: TGTGCCAGCAGTTTCGGGGATGGAGGCTATGGCTACACCTTC. It encodes CASSFGDGGYGYTF.

Turning to this clonotype: A read error may be the cause here, since a much bigger clone is one base away. The chain couples TRBV14 to TRBJ2-1; 9 bases line up with TRBD1. The V gene end was trimmed by 3 bases and the J gene end by 8 bases; junction bases not matched to a gene: 8. CDR3 size: 15 residues. Germline assignment: CDR1 SGHDN and CDR2 FVKESK. CDR3 DNA sequence: TGTGCCAGCAGCCATCTGGGACAGGGCTTCGATGAGCAGTTCTTC. Protein sequence: CASSHLGQGFDEQFF.

This clonotype was found once. This may arise from a read error, as a much more abundant clone is one base away. V gene TRBV30 combines with J gene TRBJ1-1; no definite D call. This CDR3 has 11 amino acids. The germline gives CDR1 GTSNPN, CDR2 SVGIG (reference sequence). The CDR3 bases are TGTGCCCGGAGTGCTAACACTGAAGCTTTCTTT. This encodes CARSANTEAFF.

The chain carries TRBV28 and TRBJ1-2; D unclear. V was clipped by 9 bases and J by 8 bases, with 13 bases between them. CDR3 size: 11 residues. CDR1 is MDHEN and CDR2 is SYDVKM in the germline V gene. As DNA, the CDR3 is TGTGCCAGTCAAACGGTGTGGGGCTACACCTTC. This sequence encodes CASQTVWGYTF.

This clonotype was observed a few times. The chain links TRBV6-6 to TRBJ2-5; D not certain. The germline V gene has CDR1 MNHNY and CDR2 SVGAGI (reference sequence). This CDR3 comprises 16 residues. The germline V and J ends were trimmed by 9 bases and 1 base, with 21 bases remaining between them. This chain's CDR3 is CASLNRYSSPQETQYF. CDR3 bases: TGTGCCAGTCTAAATCGATACTCGAGCCCCCAAGAGACCCAGTACTTC.

The chain employs TRBV29-1 and TRBJ1-1; no clear D gene. The CDR3 sequence is 11 residues long. The germline V gene has CDR1 SQVTM and CDR2 ANQGSEA. Trimming removed 6 bases at V and 12 bases at J, with 17 bases between. CDR3 sequence: CSVATDAISFF. DNA of the CDR3: TGCAGCGTAGCCACAGATGCTATCTCTTTCTTT.

On this clonotype itself: Being one base from a much bigger clone, this may be a read error. The V and J genes are TRBV6-6 and TRBJ1-2; 10 bases match TRBD1. Trimming took 4 bases from V and 8 from J; bases not matched to a gene: 10. Looked up from germline, CDR1 is MNHNY and CDR2 is SVGAGI (reference sequence). The CDR3 is 15 amino acids. The CDR3 DNA sequence: TGTGCCAGCAGTTCCGCCACTGACAGGGGGCTAGGCTACACCTTC. This sequence encodes CASSSATDRGLGYTF.